This entry describes one T cell receptor (beta chain). This sample is part of a study of control samples from healthy donors and cancer patients. Method: immunoSEQ multiplex PCR; TCRdb's copy keeps in-frame clones and lacks some. The profile shows 40,000 to 55,000 clones, 89% of them singletons. V dropped 6 bases and J dropped 3; count of bases not matched to a gene: 7. The CDR3 is 15 residues long. Germline CDR1 reads PRHDT; CDR2 reads FYEKMQ (reference sequence). The sequence was collected from a man aged 35-49 years with colorectal cancer. The V and J genes are TRBV13 and TRBJ2-1, with 8 positions matching TRBD2. The sample taken for sequencing was PBMCs. DNA for the CDR3: TGTGCCAGCAGTTTCGGACTAGCTTTCTACAATGAGCAGTTCTTC. Its protein product is CASSFGLAFYNEQFF.